This is a list of T cell receptor beta chains from one sample in a study of Graves' ophthalmopathy and Graves' hyperthyroidism. Each CDR3 protein gets one entry after TCRdb re-called the multiplex PCR reads with MiXCR. The sample records 200,000 to 250,000 distinct CDR3 sequences, just under 30% being singletons. Input material: peripheral blood. These TCRs come from a man in his fifties or sixties with Graves' ophthalmopathy. The CDR3 runs from the conserved cysteine through the conserved F or W. D genes are given only for firm matches. Size values are once, few and many counts, or a class for expanded clones, and some rows have none.

D gene | J gene | clone size | V gene | CDR3 DNA | CDR3 protein
. | TRBJ2-7 | many | TRBV20-1 | TGCAGTGCTAGCACAGCCGACAGACCGGGATACGAGCAGTACTTC | CSASTADRPGYEQYF
. | TRBJ2-7 | many | TRBV28 | TGTGCCAGTTCTAGCCAGATAAACTCCTACGAGCAGTACTTC | CASSSQINSYEQYF
TRBD1 | TRBJ2-7 | many | TRBV27 | TGTGCCAGCAGTTCCGGGACAGAAGTCTACGAGCAGTACTTC | CASSSGTEVYEQYF
. | TRBJ2-3 | many | TRBV7-6 | TGTGCCAGCAGCTTATTAGGGGAATTCGGAGATACGCAGTATTTT | CASSLLGEFGDTQYF
. | TRBJ1-1 | many | TRBV9 | TGTGCCAGCAGCCCCTGGCGGGGGGGAGACACTGAAGCTTTCTTT | CASSPWRGGDTEAFF
TRBD2 | TRBJ2-7 | many | TRBV28 | TGTGCCAGCAGTCTTCCCCTACTAGCGGAGGGAAGAAGCTCCTACGAGCAGTACTTC | CASSLPLLAEGRSSYEQYF
TRBD1 | TRBJ1-5 | . | TRBV6-1 | TGTGCCAGCAGTGATGCAAGACAGGGCCGTCAGCCCCAGCATTTT | CASSDARQGRQPQHF
TRBD1 | TRBJ1-1 | many | TRBV19 | TGTGCCAGTAGTATGAGGTCGGACAGGGAAGCTTTCTTT | CASSMRSDREAFF
. | TRBJ2-5 | . | TRBV20-1 | TGCAGTGCTAGGTCCTTAGGGGAAGAGACCCAGTACTTC | CSARSLGEETQYF
. | TRBJ2-7 | many | TRBV27 | TGTGCCAGCATGCCTAGCTGGGAGGAGGACGAGCAGTACTTC | CASMPSWEEDEQYF
. | TRBJ2-7 | many | TRBV28 | TGTGCCAGCAGCCCTACGGGAGTCTACGAGCAGTACTTC | CASSPTGVYEQYF
TRBD1 | TRBJ1-1 | . | TRBV28 | TGTGCCACGGACAGGGGCTTCTTGGGCACTGAAGCTTTCTTT | CATDRGFLGTEAFF
. | TRBJ2-2 | many | TRBV10-2 | TGCGCCAGCAGTATTAACCTGAACACCGGGGAGCTGTTTTTT | CASSINLNTGELFF
TRBD2 | TRBJ2-3 | once | TRBV11-1 | TGTGCCAGCGGCAATGGGGGGACTAGTATCACAGATACGCAGTATTTT | CASGNGGTSITDTQYF
TRBD2 | TRBJ2-7 | many | TRBV20-1 | TGCAGTGCCTCACGGGGGGGATTCTACGAGCAGTACTTC | CSASRGGFYEQYF
. | TRBJ2-7 | many | TRBV24-1 | TGTGCCACCAGTGATGCAGGGGACAACGAGCAGTACTTC | CATSDAGDNEQYF
TRBD1 | TRBJ2-5 | many | TRBV11-2 | TGTGCCAGCAGCCCCGGGACAGCCCCGCGGGAGACCCAGTACTTC | CASSPGTAPRETQYF
. | TRBJ2-7 | . | TRBV12-3/TRBV12-4 | TGTGCCAGCAGTTTGTCTGACTCTCACGAGCAGTACTTC | CASSLSDSHEQYF
TRBD1 | TRBJ2-7 | few | TRBV28 | TGTGCCAGTGTGACAGGGGGTGACGAGCAGTACTTC | CASVTGGDEQYF
. | TRBJ2-5 | many | TRBV7-2 | TGTGCCAGCAGCTTAGAGGGACCGTACCAAGAGACCCAGTACTTC | CASSLEGPYQETQYF
TRBD1 | TRBJ2-5 | . | TRBV6-1 | TGTGCCAGCAGCGTAGCAGGGGGTCTCACCCAAGAGACCCAGTACTTC | CASSVAGGLTQETQYF
. | TRBJ2-2 | many | TRBV15 | TGTGCCACCAGCCGCACTAACACCGGGGAGCTGTTTTTT | CATSRTNTGELFF
. | TRBJ1-1 | many | TRBV7-8 | TGTGCCAGCAGCGTATCCCCGGGAGAGAACACTGAAGCTTTCTTT | CASSVSPGENTEAFF
. | TRBJ2-2 | . | TRBV4-1 | TGCGCCAGCAACCTACGTGACACCGGGGAGCTGTTTTTT | CASNLRDTGELFF
. | TRBJ1-1 | many | TRBV11-3 | TGTGCCAGCAGCTTAGATAGCTGGAACACTGAAGCTTTCTTT | CASSLDSWNTEAFF
TRBD2 | TRBJ2-7 | . | TRBV2 | TGTGCCAGCAGTGGCTCGTCTGGGAGGGCCTACGAGCAGTACTTC | CASSGSSGRAYEQYF
. | TRBJ2-7 | many | TRBV11-2 | TGTGCCAGCAGGAAACTAGGGTACGAGCAGTACTTC | CASRKLGYEQYF
TRBD1 | TRBJ1-5 | many | TRBV12-3/TRBV12-4 | TGTGCCAGCGGCTTGGACAGGGATTATAGCAATCAGCCCCAGCATTTT | CASGLDRDYSNQPQHF
. | TRBJ1-2 | . | TRBV6-2/TRBV6-3 | TGTGCCAGCAGTAACCGGGACACACATGGCTACACCTTC | CASSNRDTHGYTF
. | TRBJ2-5 | many | TRBV19 | TGTGCCAGTAAGAGGAACGCCGGGTCCCAAGAGACCCAGTACTTC | CASKRNAGSQETQYF
. | TRBJ2-5 | . | TRBV3-1 | TGTGCCAGCAGCCAATCGCAAGAGACCCAGTACTTC | CASSQSQETQYF
. | TRBJ1-1 | . | TRBV12-3/TRBV12-4 | TGTGCCAGCAGTTTCCAGGGTGCCGAAGCTTTCTTT | CASSFQGAEAFF
. | TRBJ1-1 | . | TRBV19 | TGTGCCAGTAGTCCAAGGGAGAACACTGAAGCTTTCTTT | CASSPRENTEAFF
. | TRBJ2-6 | . | TRBV11-2 | TGTGCCAGCAGCTCAGGGGGGCGGCTCTCTGGGGCCAACGTCCTGACTTTC | CASSSGGRLSGANVLTF
. | TRBJ2-7 | many | TRBV6-2/TRBV6-3 | TGTGCCAGCACCCCGGAACTAACGGGGGAGCAGTACTTC | CASTPELTGEQYF
TRBD1 | TRBJ1-2 | many | TRBV11-2 | TGTGCCAGCAGCTCCCAACAGGGGGGCTATGGCTACACCTTC | CASSSQQGGYGYTF
TRBD2 | TRBJ2-2 | many | TRBV6-5 | TGTGCCAGCAGTTACGATGGACTAGGCTACACCGGGGAGCTGTTTTTT | CASSYDGLGYTGELFF
TRBD1 | TRBJ2-2 | many | TRBV28 | TGTGCCAGCAGTTTGTTTCCGGACAGGGGAGGCACCGGGGAGCTGTTTTTT | CASSLFPDRGGTGELFF
TRBD1 | TRBJ2-7 | many | TRBV7-2 | TGTGCCAGCAGCTTAGCCGTGGGACAGGGGGCATTCGAGCAGTACTTC | CASSLAVGQGAFEQYF
TRBD1 | TRBJ2-2 | . | TRBV12-3/TRBV12-4 | TGTGCCAGCAGAATCAACAGGGGGTTCGGGGAGCTGTTTTTT | CASRINRGFGELFF
. | TRBJ2-3 | many | TRBV9 | TGTGCCAGCAGCACAGATACGCAGTATTTT | CASSTDTQYF
. | TRBJ2-7 | many | TRBV7-9 | TGTGCCAGCAGCCGCGCAGGGGAGGGTACCTACGAGCAGTACTTC | CASSRAGEGTYEQYF
TRBD1 | TRBJ1-1 | . | TRBV10-3 | TGTGCCATCAGTGGGACAGGCCTTGAGACTTTCTTT | CAISGTGLETFF
. | TRBJ2-4 | many | TRBV28 | TGTGCCAGCAGTCCCTTGACAGGACGCACCCTTCAGTACTTC | CASSPLTGRTLQYF
TRBD1 | TRBJ1-1 | many | TRBV7-2 | TGTGCCAGCAGCTTACCAGGGGGAACCATGAACACTGAAGCTTTCTTT | CASSLPGGTMNTEAFF
. | TRBJ2-6 | many | TRBV18 | TGTGCCAGCTCACCTTACGAGGCCAACGTCCTGACTTTC | CASSPYEANVLTF
. | TRBJ2-7 | . | TRBV28 | TGTGCCAGCAGTAGTCGGCAGGTACCCTCCTACGAGCAGTACTTC | CASSSRQVPSYEQYF
. | TRBJ2-5 | . | TRBV12-3/TRBV12-4 | TGTGCCAGCAGGACCCTCTCCAGCGGAGGACAAGAGACCCAGTACTTC | CASRTLSSGGQETQYF
. | TRBJ1-5 | many | TRBV19 | TGTGCCAGTAGTATGAGAGTTCAGCCCCAGCATTTT | CASSMRVQPQHF